Reported below is one T cell receptor (beta chain). Its antigen is as yet unknown. Donors came from a validation cohort of 90 to 150 subjects, distinct from the first 666-subject cohort. The record originates from a study of cytomegalovirus exposure and HLA in healthy donors. Notes on the study in general: With high specificity and sensitivity, the classifier reportedly diagnosed cytomegalovirus status. The study recorded fewer than 200 TCR beta chains that were cytomegalovirus-associated. The authors confirmed in vitro that three CMV-associated chains were specific for CMV antigens.

Profiling relied on immunoSEQ multiplex PCR, and the TCRdb table lists in-frame clones only, not all of them. The profile shows roughly 330,000 clones, 75% to 90% of them singletons. The CDR3 sequence is 16 residues long. Germline-derived CDR1 and CDR2 are MGHRA and YSYEKL. The V end lost 1 base, the J end lost 6 bases, and 18 bases lay between the germline ends. The J gene is TRBJ1-2, the V gene TRBV4-1; D is perhaps TRBD1 (6 bases). This receptor was identified in a young woman in good health and CMV-seropositive. The sequenced material came from PBMCs. In nucleotides, the CDR3 is TGCGCCAGCAGCCAAGGGGTGTATGAGGGGGTCGATGGCTACACCTTC. As protein: CASSQGVYEGVDGYTF.